Listed here are 21 T cell receptor beta chains from one sample, sequenced in a study of blood T cell repertoires in COVID-19. Produced via immunoSEQ multiplex PCR; TCRdb's table is partial and in-frame only. The sample holds approximately 150,000 clones, around 89% seen once. Sequenced input: peripheral blood. Source of these receptors: a man between 18 and 35 years old with COVID-19, enrolled during active disease.

This clone came up once. V and J are TRBV19 and TRBJ2-7, with 9 bases aligning to TRBD1. Germline loops: CDR1 LNHDA, CDR2 SQIVND (reference sequence). V trimming: 10 bases; J trimming: 3 bases; junction bases outside the gene matches: 7. CDR3 length: 13 amino acids. The CDR3 protein is CATKQGARYEQYF. CDR3 in DNA: TGTGCCACGAAACAGGGGGCGCGCTACGAGCAGTACTTC.

The chain links TRBV19 to TRBJ2-7, with D possibly being TRBD2 (6 bases). Germline loops: CDR1 LNHDA, CDR2 SQIVND (reference sequence). This CDR3 has 16 amino acids. V lost 1 base to trimming and J lost 3 bases, with 16 bases between them. CDR3 sequence reads: CASSIVLAASFYEQYF. The CDR3 coding sequence is TGTGCCAGTAGTATAGTTTTAGCGGCTTCCTTCTACGAGCAGTACTTC.

This rearrangement joins TRBV2 to TRBJ2-2; tentative D call: TRBD1 (5 bases). The CDR3 sequence is 15 residues long. Trimming took 6 bases from V and 5 from J, leaving 16 bases between them. Germline V gene sequence: CDR1 SNHLY, CDR2 FYNNEI. CDR3 region: CASRVGMTETGELFF. In DNA form, the CDR3 reads TGTGCCAGCAGGGTGGGTATGACAGAAACCGGGGAGCTGTTTTTT.

The chain uses TRBV27 and TRBJ2-5, with a weak D call TRBD1 (6 bases). Trimming left V 4 bases short and J 3 bases short, with 12 bases between. Germline assignment: CDR1 MNHEY and CDR2 SMNVEV (reference sequence). This CDR3 is built from 14 residues. CDR3 sequence reads: CASSSRTAEETQYF. CDR3 DNA sequence: TGTGCCAGCAGTTCCCGGACAGCTGAAGAGACCCAGTACTTC.

V is TRBV5-5 and J is TRBJ2-7; tentatively, D is TRBD2 (6 bases). Germline V lookup: CDR1 SGHKS, CDR2 YYEKEE (reference sequence). This CDR3 has 13 amino acids. Trimming pared 4 bases from V and 7 bases from J, leaving 15 bases between. The CDR3 here is CASSRERREEQYF. The DNA for the CDR3 is TGTGCCAGCAGCCGAGAGAGACGGGAGGAGCAGTACTTC.

This rearrangement joins TRBV21-1 to TRBJ2-7; the table assigns TRBD1, which was not confirmed against the DNA. TRBV21-1 is labeled a pseudogene. The CDR3 runs to 18 residues. The CDR3 loop is CASSKSPGGTGVPYEQYF. CDR3 nucleotide sequence: TGTGCCAGCAGCAAGTCGCCGGGCGGGACAGGGGTCCCCTACGAGCAGTACTTC.

J is TRBJ2-1 and V is TRBV15; 8 nucleotides agree with TRBD1. The CDR3 runs to 15 residues. The V segment lost 3 bases and the J segment 6 bases; nucleotides outside the gene matches: 7. Per germline, CDR1 LNHNV and CDR2 YYDKDF (reference sequence). CDR3 sequence reads: CATSRWDRFSNEQFF. The CDR3, as DNA: TGTGCCACCAGCAGGTGGGACAGGTTTTCCAATGAGCAGTTCTTC. The whole variable domain, remainder taken from reference TRBV15 and TRBJ2-1, is DAMVIQNPRYQVTQFGKPVTLSCSQTLNHNVMYWYQQKSSQAPKLLFHYYDKDFNNEADTPDNFQSRRPNTSFCFLDIRSPGLGDTAMYLCATSRWDRFSNEQFFGPGTRLTVL.

The gene calls are TRBV7-2 and TRBJ1-6; TRBD1 might be the D (5 bases). The germline gives CDR1 SGHTA, CDR2 FQGNSA. The CDR3 is 14 amino acids. Trimming pared 5 bases from V and 4 bases from J, leaving 9 bases between. The CDR3, as DNA: TGTGCCAGCAGCCCCAAGGGGTATAATTCACCCCTCCACTTT. This encodes CASSPKGYNSPLHF.

Here the CDR3 reads CASSVTGDYGYTF. CDR3 sequence (DNA): TGTGCCAGTAGTGTCACAGGGGACTATGGCTACACCTTC. The genes are TRBV19 and TRBJ1-2; 7 nucleotides match TRBD1. Unmatched junction bases numbered 3, after V lost 5 bases and J lost 3 bases. Germline CDR1 reads LNHDA; CDR2 reads SQIVND (reference sequence). The CDR3 length is 13 residues.

V usage is TRBV7-6 and J usage is TRBJ1-3, with unresolved D. This CDR3 has 15 residues. The V and J ends lost 0 bases and 0 bases respectively, with 6 bases between them. The V gene's germline CDR1 is SGHVS and CDR2 FNYEAQ. CDR3 protein: CASSLAPSSGNTIYF. CDR3 DNA: TGTGCCAGCAGCTTAGCCCCGAGCTCTGGAAACACCATATATTTT.

The V gene is TRBV11-2, the J gene TRBJ2-7; 9 nucleotides agree with TRBD1. Germline-derived CDR1 and CDR2 are SGHAT and FQNNGV. CDR3 length equals 16 residues. J lost 2 bases, V lost 1 base, and 6 bases had no gene match. The CDR3 loop is CASSLGGQGIPYEQYF. The DNA for the CDR3 is TGTGCCAGCAGCTTAGGGGGACAGGGTATACCCTACGAGCAGTACTTC.

A few counts support this clone. This chain uses TRBV27 with TRBJ1-3, with a tentative D call TRBD1 (5 bases). This CDR3 comprises 14 residues. The germline V and J ends were trimmed by 6 bases and 3 bases, with 12 bases remaining between them. CDR1 and CDR2 (germline): MNHEY, SMNVEV (reference sequence). The CDR3, as DNA: TGTGCCAGCAGCCTCTCAGGGATTGGAAACACCATATATTTT. The encoded protein is CASSLSGIGNTIYF.

The CDR3 region is CASSLAGFEAFF. The CDR3 region has the DNA TGTGCCAGCAGCTTGGCAGGCTTTGAAGCTTTCTTT. The V and J genes are TRBV5-4 and TRBJ1-1; D uncertain. V lost 0 bases and J 7 bases, leaving 7 bases between the germline ends. Germline V gene lookup returns CDR1 SGHNT and CDR2 YYREEE (reference sequence). The CDR3 is made up of 12 amino acids.

The chain has TRBV5-4 and TRBJ2-5; 8 bases match TRBD2. Germline CDR1 reads SGHNT; CDR2 reads YYREEE (reference sequence). The CDR3 length is 16 residues. The trim removed 2 bases at V and 1 base at J, leaving 7 bases unmatched. The CDR3 reads CASSFWREVPQETQYF. The DNA for the CDR3 is TGTGCCAGCAGCTTCTGGCGGGAGGTACCCCAAGAGACCCAGTACTTC.

The chain combines TRBV6-5 with TRBJ1-3, with 7 positions matching TRBD1. Germline CDR1 is MNHEY and CDR2 is SVGAGI. The V segment lost 6 bases and the J segment 0 bases; nucleotides outside the gene matches: 5. The CDR3 covers 15 residues. CDR3 nucleotides: TGTGCCAGCAGCCCGGACAGGCCCTCTGGAAACACCATATATTTT. Encoded protein: CASSPDRPSGNTIYF.

The CDR3 DNA reads as TGTGCCAGCAGTTTACGACAGGAGAACACTGAAGCTTTCTTT. Protein sequence: CASSLRQENTEAFF. The chain couples TRBV28 to TRBJ1-1, with a tentative D call TRBD1 (6 bases). The CDR3 extends over 14 amino acids. V was pared by 2 bases and J by 1 base, with 8 bases between. Germline V gene lookup returns CDR1 MDHEN and CDR2 SYDVKM.

The chain has TRBV6-5 and TRBJ2-5, with 7 nucleotides matching TRBD2. V was clipped by 5 bases and J by 4 bases; unmatched bases: 7. Germline CDR1 MNHEY, CDR2 SVGAGI. This CDR3 is 14 amino acids long. CDR3 nucleotide sequence: TGTGCCAGCAGTCTGGGGAGGGTGGCAGAGACCCAGTACTTC. This translates into CASSLGRVAETQYF.

The V call is TRBV19, the J call TRBJ2-1; D unresolved. Trimming shortened V by 3 bases and J by 5 bases, and 14 bases separated the two germline ends. CDR1 is LNHDA and CDR2 is SQIVND in the germline V gene (reference sequence). The CDR3 has 15 amino acids. CDR3 loop: CASSIFSGTNNEQFF. The CDR3, as DNA: TGTGCCAGTAGTATTTTTTCAGGAACGAACAATGAGCAGTTCTTC.

The chain couples TRBV11-2 to TRBJ2-7; no clear D. The CDR3 is 13 residues long. Trimming took off 3 bases at V and 2 bases at J, with 8 bases between the two ends. Per germline, CDR1 SGHAT and CDR2 FQNNGV. CDR3 nucleotides: TGTGCCAGCAGCTTCCAGGTAACCTACGAGCAGTACTTC. It yields the protein CASSFQVTYEQYF.

The table lists this clone with a count of one. The chain recombines TRBV2 with TRBJ2-7, with 8 bases lining up with TRBD1. The germline CDR1 and CDR2 sequences are SNHLY and FYNNEI. This CDR3 contains 16 residues. V gave up 6 bases and J gave up 1 base; unmatched junction bases: 11. CDR3 amino acids: CASRGLTGGISYEQYF. CDR3 DNA: TGTGCCAGCAGAGGACTCACAGGGGGTATTTCCTACGAGCAGTACTTC.

The V gene is TRBV5-1, the J gene TRBJ2-7; possibly TRBD2 for D (6 bases). The CDR3 contains 15 residues. Germline CDR1 SGHRS, CDR2 YFSETQ. Trimming shortened V by 4 bases and J by 0 bases, and 14 bases separated the two germline ends. The CDR3: CASSKNREPSYEQYF. The CDR3 DNA sequence: TGCGCCAGCAGCAAGAACCGGGAGCCCTCCTACGAGCAGTACTTC.